The T cell receptor (beta chain) described here comes from a study of T cell responses to AZD1222 COVID-19 vaccine. Sequenced by immunoSEQ multiplex PCR; TCRdb stores in-frame clones only, minus some. This table holds around 160,000 clones, about nine tenths found once. There are 12 residues in the CDR3. The V gene lost 4 bases and the J gene lost 8 bases, with 11 bases spanning the gap. The germline V gene has CDR1 MDHEN and CDR2 SYDVKM. The receptor's source is an adult in good health. Sequences were derived from peripheral blood, sampled on day 0 of AZD1222 vaccination. The rearrangement uses TRBV28 and TRBJ1-2; D not certain. The CDR3 DNA reads TGTGCCAGCAGTTCGGGGTACGGAGGCTACACCTTC. Translation: CASSSGYGGYTF.